The next 7 T cell receptor beta chains were all read from a single sample in a study of patients and donors after allogeneic stem cell transplantation. Each CDR3 protein is one row after TCRdb ran MiXCR on the RT-PCR reads. The sample lists some 880,000 distinct CDR3 sequences; about a sixth were seen once. Specimen: blood, either unsorted or a sorted T cell fraction (not recorded which). The receptors shown here come from a human donor who was either an allogeneic HSCT recipient or a stem cell or donor lymphocyte infusion donor (not recorded which). It is not recorded whose cells these are; they may come from a transplant donor.

This rearrangement joins TRBV11-3 to TRBJ1-1; D remains ambiguous. The germline V and J ends were trimmed by 0 bases and 0 bases, with 11 bases remaining between them. Germline V gene lookup returns CDR1 SGHNT and CDR2 YENEEA. The CDR3 totals 16 residues. CDR3 nucleotide sequence: TGTGCCAGCAGCTTAGATCTCTGGGAAATGAACACTGAAGCTTTCTTT. Translating gives CASSLDLWEMNTEAFF.

V and J are TRBV2 and TRBJ1-1; a possible D gene is TRBD1 (5 bases). V lost 7 bases and J lost 1, with 10 bases in between. This CDR3 spans 13 amino acids. The germline gives CDR1 SNHLY, CDR2 FYNNEI. This CDR3 reads CASNWRGNTEAFF. The CDR3 DNA sequence: TGTGCCAGCAATTGGAGGGGGAACACTGAAGCTTTCTTT.

The table lists this clonotype with many counts. V usage is TRBV12-5 and J usage is TRBJ2-1; TRBD2 agrees at 10 bases. The germline V gene encodes CDR1 LGHNT and CDR2 FRNRAP. There are 14 residues in the CDR3. The trim removed 1 base at V and 9 bases at J, leaving 3 bases unmatched. CDR3 loop: CASGLEGLAPEQFF. In DNA form, the CDR3 reads TGTGCTAGTGGTTTGGAGGGACTAGCGCCTGAGCAGTTCTTC. The full variable domain, with the rest looked up from reference TRBV12-5 and TRBJ2-1, is DARVTQTPRHKVTEMGQEVTMRCQPILGHNTVFWYRQTMMQGLELLAYFRNRAPLDDSGMPKDRFSAEMPDATLATLKIQPSEPRDSAVYFCASGLEGLAPEQFFGPGTRLTVL.

The gene calls are TRBV5-1 and TRBJ1-5, with D uncertain. CDR3 length equals 16 residues. CDR1 SGHRS and CDR2 YFSETQ come from the germline V gene. Trimming took 0 bases from V and 3 from J, leaving 13 bases between them. The CDR3 DNA reads as TGCGCCAGCAGCTTGGGTTTGGCCGGCCCCAATCAGCCCCAGCATTTT. It specifies CASSLGLAGPNQPQHF.

The chain carries TRBV6-2 or TRBV6-3 and TRBJ2-7; possibly TRBD1 or TRBD2 for D (5 bases each). This CDR3 region has 15 residues. From germline, CDR1 is MNHEY and CDR2 SVGEGT. Trimming cost V 5 bases and J 3 bases, with 17 bases left between them. The CDR3: CASSKGRPFNYEQYF. The CDR3 bases are TGTGCCAGCAGTAAGGGACGCCCCTTCAACTACGAGCAGTACTTC.

V gene TRBV18 combines with J gene TRBJ1-1; no clear D gene. CDR1 is KGHSH and CDR2 is LQKENI in the germline V gene. Trimming took 2 bases from V and 1 from J, leaving 11 bases between them. This CDR3 is built from 15 residues. The CDR3 sequence: CASSPVEGRNTEAFF. CDR3 coding DNA: TGTGCCAGCTCACCAGTCGAGGGCCGGAACACTGAAGCTTTCTTT.

The V gene is TRBV7-9, the J gene TRBJ2-7, with a tentative D call TRBD2 (6 bases). The CDR3 length is 14 residues. Trimming stripped 3 bases from V and 5 bases from J, with 14 bases between. Germline V CDR1 and CDR2: SEHNR, FQNEAQ (reference sequence). The CDR3 sequence: CASSLSGPPNEQYF. The CDR3 coding sequence is TGTGCCAGCAGCTTGAGCGGGCCCCCGAACGAGCAGTACTTC.